This T cell receptor beta chain was sequenced in a study of a mutant IDH1 vaccine in newly diagnosed glioma. Study-level background: Vaccines began 4-6 weeks after radiotherapy alone, or with temozolomide cycles. Former treatment meant radiotherapy, temozolomide, or both; the majority had gotten both.

Time point indicated: week 35, safety follow-up. Topical imiquimod was applied with each vaccine dose, which held 300 ug of mutant IDH1 20-mer peptide. The patients were given eight vaccinations, one each in weeks 1, 3, 5, 7, 11, 15, 19 and 23. The astrocytomas were IDH1-mutant, ATRX-negative, and WHO grade 3 or 4. A note on this clone: The antigen remains unidentified.

Germline V gene data show CDR1 as SGHRS and CDR2 as YFSETQ. This CDR3 comprises 11 residues. Trimming removed 3 bases at V and 3 bases at J, with 3 bases between. Sequenced by immunoSEQ multiplex PCR; TCRdb stores in-frame clones only, minus some. The sample includes about 26,000 clones, roughly 83% of them seen just once. J is TRBJ2-5 and V is TRBV5-1, with D unclear. This TCR was sampled from a man younger than 40 with glioma. The material sequenced was PBMCs, taken from a glioma patient whose treatment included an IDH1 peptide vaccine. CDR3 DNA sequence: TGCGCCAGCAGCTACGAAGAGACCCAGTACTTC. Protein sequence: CASSYEETQYF.